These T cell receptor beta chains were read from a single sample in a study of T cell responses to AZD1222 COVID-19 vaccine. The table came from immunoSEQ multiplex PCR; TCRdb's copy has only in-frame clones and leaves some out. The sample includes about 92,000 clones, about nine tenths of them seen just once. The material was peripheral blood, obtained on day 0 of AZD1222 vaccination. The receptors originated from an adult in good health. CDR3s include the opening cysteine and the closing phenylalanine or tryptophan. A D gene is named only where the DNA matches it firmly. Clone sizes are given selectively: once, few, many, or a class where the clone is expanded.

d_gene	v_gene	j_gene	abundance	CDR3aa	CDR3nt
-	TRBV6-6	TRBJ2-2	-	CASSTTDSSRELFF	TGTGCCAGCAGCACGACCGACAGTTCCCGGGAGCTGTTTTTT
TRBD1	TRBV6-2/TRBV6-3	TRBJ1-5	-	CASSYDTGAPTEPQHF	TGTGCCAGCAGTTACGACACAGGGGCCCCCACGGAGCCCCAGCATTTT
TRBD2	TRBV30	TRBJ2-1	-	CAWSEGLAANEQFF	TGTGCCTGGAGTGAGGGACTAGCGGCCAATGAGCAGTTCTTC
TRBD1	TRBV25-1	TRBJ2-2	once	CASSTWGRGPTGELFF	TGTGCCAGCAGTACTTGGGGCAGGGGGCCCACCGGGGAGCTGTTTTTT
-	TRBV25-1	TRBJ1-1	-	CASSEPGGDTEAFF	TGTGCCAGCAGTGAACCCGGGGGGGACACTGAAGCTTTCTTT
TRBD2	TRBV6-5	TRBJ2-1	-	CASKAGVDNEQFF	TGTGCCAGCAAAGCGGGAGTTGACAATGAGCAGTTCTTC
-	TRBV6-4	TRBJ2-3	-	CASSDSLSDTQYF	TGTGCCAGCAGTGACTCTCTGTCGGATACGCAGTATTTT
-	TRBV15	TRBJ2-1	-	CATSRDLVGASYNEQFF	TGTGCCACCAGCAGAGATCTGGTGGGGGCCTCCTACAATGAGCAGTTCTTC
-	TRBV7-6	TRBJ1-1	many	CASSGGADTEAFF	TGTGCCAGCAGCGGTGGGGCAGACACTGAAGCTTTCTTT
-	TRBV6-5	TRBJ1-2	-	CASSYELNYGYTF	TGTGCCAGCAGTTACGAGCTTAACTATGGCTACACCTTC
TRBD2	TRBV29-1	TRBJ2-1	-	CSSREASYNEQFF	TGCAGCTCCCGGGAGGCCTCCTACAATGAGCAGTTCTTC
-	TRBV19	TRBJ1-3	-	CASSSGGSHLSGNTIYF	TGTGCCAGTAGTAGTGGGGGCTCCCACCTCTCTGGAAACACCATATATTTT
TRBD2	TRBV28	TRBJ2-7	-	CASSLLTSGVNGEQYF	TGTGCCAGCAGTTTATTGACTAGCGGGGTAAACGGCGAGCAGTACTTC
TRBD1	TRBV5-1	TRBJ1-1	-	CASRPQTGANTEAFF	TGCGCCAGCCGCCCCCAAACAGGGGCGAACACTGAAGCTTTCTTT
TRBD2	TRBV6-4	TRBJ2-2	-	CASSALAGVDGELFF	TGTGCCAGCAGCGCCTTAGCGGGAGTGGACGGGGAGCTGTTTTTT
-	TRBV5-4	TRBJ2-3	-	CASSFLPTSTDTQYF	TGTGCCAGCAGCTTCCTTCCGACTAGCACAGATACGCAGTATTTT
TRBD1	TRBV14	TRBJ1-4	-	CASSPQGQGINEKLFF	TGTGCCAGCAGCCCGCAGGGACAGGGGATAAATGAAAAACTGTTTTTT
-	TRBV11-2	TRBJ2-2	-	CASSSKTVNTGELFF	TGTGCCAGCAGCTCCAAGACAGTAAACACCGGGGAGCTGTTTTTT
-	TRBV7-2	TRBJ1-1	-	CASSFGQWSTEAFF	TGTGCCAGCAGCTTTGGGCAGTGGAGCACTGAAGCTTTCTTT
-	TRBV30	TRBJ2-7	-	CAWSGGRSDEQYF	TGTGCCTGGAGCGGTGGCCGCAGCGACGAGCAGTACTTC
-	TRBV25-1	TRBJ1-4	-	CASGESGANEKLFF	TGTGCCAGCGGGGAGTCGGGAGCCAATGAAAAACTGTTTTTT
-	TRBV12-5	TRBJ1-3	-	CASGLGGRGNTIYF	TGTGCTAGTGGTTTGGGGGGTCGCGGAAACACCATATATTTT
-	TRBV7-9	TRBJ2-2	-	CASSLGRNTGELFF	TGTGCCAGCAGCTTAGGGCGGAACACCGGGGAGCTGTTTTTT
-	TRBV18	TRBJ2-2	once	CASSRRTSTGELFF	TGTGCCAGCTCACGACGGACGTCAACAGGGGAGCTGTTTTTT
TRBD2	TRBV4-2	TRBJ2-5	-	CASSQTIPPAGNRETQYF	TGTGCCAGCAGCCAAACCATACCCCCAGCGGGGAATCGGGAGACCCAGTACTTC
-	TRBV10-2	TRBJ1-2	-	CASSVGGAGVANYGYTF	TGCGCCAGCAGTGTCGGGGGGGCAGGGGTAGCTAACTATGGCTACACCTTC
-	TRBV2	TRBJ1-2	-	CASRYGGTLRPLYGYTF	TGTGCCAGCCGTTATGGAGGGACTCTTCGCCCCCTTTATGGCTACACCTTC
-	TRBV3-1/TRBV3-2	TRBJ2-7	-	CASSQGQKQYF	TGTGCCAGCAGCCAAGGACAGAAGCAGTACTTC
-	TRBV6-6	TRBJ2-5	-	CASSYSNEYQETQYF	TGTGCCAGCAGTTACTCTAACGAGTACCAAGAGACCCAGTACTTC
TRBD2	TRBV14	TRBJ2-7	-	CASSDRLAGHYEQYF	TGTGCCAGCAGCGACCGACTAGCGGGGCACTACGAGCAGTACTTC
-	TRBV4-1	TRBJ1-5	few	CASSPTGLSTVPRQHF	TGCGCCAGCAGCCCTACCGGTCTATCAACTGTACCGCGGCAGCATTTT
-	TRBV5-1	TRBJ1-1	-	CASSLDIMNTEAFF	TGCGCCAGCAGCTTGGACATAATGAACACTGAAGCTTTCTTT
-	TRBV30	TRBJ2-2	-	CAWSFGTIAGELFF	TGTGCCTGGAGTTTCGGGACAATAGCCGGGGAGCTGTTTTTT
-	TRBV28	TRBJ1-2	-	CASSTAPGQSYGYTF	TGTGCCAGCAGTACGGCTCCGGGACAAAGCTATGGCTACACCTTC
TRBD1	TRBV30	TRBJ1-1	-	CAWRGQGSTEAFF	TGTGCCTGGAGAGGACAGGGATCCACTGAAGCTTTCTTT
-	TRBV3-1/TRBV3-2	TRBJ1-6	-	CASSQGGNRYSPLHF	TGTGCCAGCAGCCAAGGGGGCAACAGGTATTCACCCCTCCACTTT
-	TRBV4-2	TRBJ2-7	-	CASSQVQDSSYEQYF	TGTGCCAGCAGCCAAGTGCAGGACAGCTCCTACGAGCAGTACTTC
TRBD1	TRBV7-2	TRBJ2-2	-	CASKSDRDSRELFF	TGTGCCAGCAAATCGGACAGGGATAGCCGGGAGCTGTTTTTT
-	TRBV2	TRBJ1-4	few	CASRGEGEKLFF	TGTGCCAGCAGAGGAGAAGGTGAAAAACTGTTTTTT
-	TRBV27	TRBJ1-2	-	CASSSLGELDAFYGYTF	TGTGCCAGCAGTTCCCTAGGGGAGCTCGACGCATTCTATGGCTACACCTTC